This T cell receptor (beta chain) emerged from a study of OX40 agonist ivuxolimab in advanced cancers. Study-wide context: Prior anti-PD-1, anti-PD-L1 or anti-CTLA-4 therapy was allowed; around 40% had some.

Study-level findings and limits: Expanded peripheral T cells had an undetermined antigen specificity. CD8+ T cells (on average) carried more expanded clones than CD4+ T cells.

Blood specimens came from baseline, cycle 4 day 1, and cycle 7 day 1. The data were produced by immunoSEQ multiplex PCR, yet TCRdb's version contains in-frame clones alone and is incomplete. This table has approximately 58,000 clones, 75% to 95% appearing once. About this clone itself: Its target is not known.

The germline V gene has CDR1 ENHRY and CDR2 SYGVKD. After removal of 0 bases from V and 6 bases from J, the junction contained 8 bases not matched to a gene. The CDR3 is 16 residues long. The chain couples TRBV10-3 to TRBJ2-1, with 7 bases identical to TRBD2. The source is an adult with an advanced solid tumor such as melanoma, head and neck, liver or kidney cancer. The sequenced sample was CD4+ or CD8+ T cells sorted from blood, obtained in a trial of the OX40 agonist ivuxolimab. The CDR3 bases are TGTGCCATCAGTGAGTCAGGGGAGGGAGTAGGCAATGAGCAGTTCTTC. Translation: CAISESGEGVGNEQFF.